The following is a T cell receptor (beta chain) sequence with its context. As yet, its antigen is unknown. This sample was included in a study of cytomegalovirus exposure and HLA in healthy donors. The PCR used 60 Vbeta and 13 Jbeta primers. As originally analysed: Later reanalysis found around 84 million unique TCR beta chains, some 10 million of them shared. Measured with immunoSEQ multiplex PCR; TCRdb has only the in-frame clones, and not every one. V and J calls plus clone size are reproduced from that table; the DNA served to infer D and trimming. The sample contains roughly 250,000 clones, 80% of which appear only once. The germline gives CDR1 SGHAT, CDR2 FQNNGV. V dropped 1 base and J dropped 10 bases, with 14 bases sitting between them. This CDR3 is 14 amino acids long. Findings and limits, study-wide: Both high specificity and high sensitivity reportedly marked the classifier's diagnosis of cytomegalovirus status.

Sequencing was done on a sample of PBMCs. The origin of this receptor is a girl aged 2 to 9 in good health and CMV-seronegative. The chain links TRBV11-2 to TRBJ2-1, with a possible D match to TRBD2 (6 bases). For the CDR3, the DNA is TGTGCCAGCAGCTTAGGTTCGGCGGGGCGCGAGCAGTTCTTC. Its protein product is CASSLGSAGREQFF.